Detailed here is one TCR beta chain. Its antigen is not known. These data belong to a study of Graves' ophthalmopathy and Graves' hyperthyroidism. Study-wide results and caveats: With less than 90% sensitivity and more than 75% specificity, a 13-signature model separated ophthalmopathy from stable hyperthyroidism. Among thyroid clonotypes expanded above 0.001 frequency, most also appeared in blood.

TCR beta CDR3 regions were amplified from RNA transcripts. HTBI-primed RT-PCR formed the first round, and a multiplex PCR formed the second. Using its own MiXCR run on the multiplex PCR reads, TCRdb lists one record per CDR3 protein. The sample carries some 15,000 distinct CDR3 sequences, roughly 50% recorded once. The CDR3 length is 15 residues. The germline V gene encodes CDR1 DFQATT and CDR2 SNEGSKA (reference sequence). V was shortened by 4 bases and J by 5 bases, with 21 bases between the two germline ends. This clonotype originated in a young woman with Graves' ophthalmopathy. The sequencing sample was made of peripheral blood. The gene calls are TRBV20-1 and TRBJ2-7; tentatively, D is TRBD1 or TRBD2 (5 bases each). The CDR3: CSAIHRGPNPHEQYF. CDR3 DNA sequence: TGCAGTGCTATACACCGGGGCCCTAATCCCCACGAGCAGTACTTC.